These 24 T cell receptor beta chains were sequenced from one sample in a study of cytomegalovirus exposure and HLA in healthy donors. It was with 60 Vbeta and 13 Jbeta primers that the PCR ran. Data came from immunoSEQ multiplex PCR; TCRdb stores just in-frame clones and leaves some out. In all, the sample yields tens of thousands of clones. Sequencing was done on a sample of PBMCs. Receptors originate from a man aged 50 to 60 in good health and CMV-seronegative.

The chain is built from TRBV19 and TRBJ1-2; tentatively, D is TRBD1 (6 bases). The V and J ends lost 3 bases and 0 bases respectively, with 14 bases between them. Germline assignment: CDR1 LNHDA and CDR2 SQIVND (reference sequence). The CDR3 consists of 16 residues. CDR3 nucleotide sequence: TGTGCCAGTAGTATGGGGGCAATTATAGCTAACTATGGCTACACCTTC. The encoded protein is CASSMGAIIANYGYTF.

V is TRBV5-4 and J is TRBJ1-3; 8 positions agree with TRBD1. Germline V gives CDR1 SGHNT, CDR2 YYREEE (reference sequence). V was clipped by 4 bases and J by 4 bases; unmatched bases: 4. The CDR3 has 14 residues. The CDR3 is CASSRDRTGNTIYF. CDR3 nucleotides: TGTGCCAGCAGCCGGGACAGGACGGGAAACACCATATATTTT.

The CDR3 loop is CASSFGTGYQPQHF. CDR3 sequence (DNA): TGTGCCAGCAGCTTCGGGACAGGATATCAGCCCCAGCATTTT. The rearrangement links TRBV5-6 to TRBJ1-5, with TRBD1 identical over 8 bases. This CDR3 has 14 residues. Germline-derived CDR1 and CDR2 are SGHDT and YYEEEE. Unmatched junction bases numbered 3, after V lost 2 bases and J lost 5 bases. Full variable domain (missing parts from reference TRBV5-6 and TRBJ1-5): DAGVTQSPTHLIKTRGQQVTLRCSPKSGHDTVSWYQQALGQGPQFIFQYYEEEERQRGNFPDRFSGHQFPNYSSELNVNALLLGDSALYLCASSFGTGYQPQHFGDGTRLSIL.

The rearrangement uses TRBV18 and TRBJ2-7; the D gene is possibly TRBD1 (6 bases). V was cut by 0 bases and J by 2 bases, with 11 bases left in between. The CDR3 has 15 amino acids. Germline V gives CDR1 KGHSH, CDR2 LQKENI. In DNA form, the CDR3 reads TGTGCCAGCTCACCACCTCACAGGGTCGCCTACGAGCAGTACTTC. Translating it yields CASSPPHRVAYEQYF.

The V call is TRBV18, the J call TRBJ2-5; possible D gene TRBD1, 6 bases. TRBJ2-7 matches the DNA end more closely, so the J call is doubtful. CDR3 size: 13 residues. Germline V gives CDR1 KGHSH, CDR2 LQKENI. CDR3 coding DNA: TGTGCCAGCTCAGCCGACAGGTCCTACGAGCAGTACTTC. It yields the protein CASSADRSYEQYF.

The chain recombines TRBV18 with TRBJ2-1; D might be TRBD1 (6 bases). V lost 5 bases, J lost 3 bases, and 14 bases lay in between. From germline, CDR1 is KGHSH and CDR2 LQKENI. The CDR3 has 15 amino acids. The DNA of the CDR3 is TGTGCCAGCTCAACAAGAGACAGGAACTACAATGAGCAGTTCTTC. The encoded protein is CASSTRDRNYNEQFF.

This chain links TRBV5-1 with TRBJ2-5, with TRBD1 matching over 8 bases. The trim removed 2 bases at V and 3 bases at J, leaving 9 bases unmatched. The CDR3 loop spans 16 amino acids. Germline lookup yields CDR1 SGHRS and CDR2 YFSETQ. The CDR3 protein is CASSLLLRTGKETQYF. CDR3 sequence (DNA): TGCGCCAGCAGCTTACTGCTCAGGACAGGGAAAGAGACCCAGTACTTC.

This chain uses TRBV28 with TRBJ2-4; D is perhaps TRBD2 (6 bases). CDR1 and CDR2 (germline): MDHEN, SYDVKM. The CDR3 runs to 17 residues. Trimming cost V 6 bases and J 3 bases, with 21 bases left between them. The CDR3, as DNA: TGTGCCAGCAGCCTGTTCGCGGCAGGCGGGATCAAAAACATTCAGTACTTC. This translates into CASSLFAAGGIKNIQYF.

This chain uses TRBV5-1 with TRBJ2-2, with unresolved D. Between the trimmed V and J ends, which lost 0 bases and 4 bases, there was a span of 16 bases. The length of the CDR3 is 17 residues. Germline loops: CDR1 SGHRS, CDR2 YFSETQ. Here the CDR3 DNA reads TGCGCCAGCAGCTTGGCCATGTCGACTGAACTCACCGGGGAGCTGTTTTTT. Amino acids: CASSLAMSTELTGELFF.

The rearrangement uses TRBV23-1 and TRBJ2-3; D possibly corresponds to TRBD2 (5 bases). Being an ORF, TRBV23-1 has a function that is uncertain. V was trimmed by 0 bases and J by 5 bases, leaving 15 bases between them. The CDR3 runs 16 residues. The CDR3 DNA reads as TGCGCCAGCAGTCAATCGAGGGCCAAGGCGGAAGATACGCAGTATTTT. It yields the protein CASSQSRAKAEDTQYF.

V is TRBV4-2 and J is TRBJ2-3, with 8 bases aligning to TRBD2. The germline V gene has CDR1 LGHNA and CDR2 YNFKEQ. This CDR3 contains 16 residues. The J segment lost 3 bases and the V segment lost 0 bases, leaving 5 bases of the junction unmatched. CDR3 residues: CASSQDPGGGTDTQYF. CDR3 nucleotide sequence: TGTGCCAGCAGCCAAGATCCCGGGGGGGGGACAGATACGCAGTATTTT.

On this clone itself: A read error may account for a junction end that differs from germline. Other nucleotide sequences in the sample specify the same CDR3. The J gene is TRBJ1-6, the V gene TRBV10-1; unclear D gene. The CDR3 has 18 residues. Germline V gene sequence: CDR1 WNHNN, CDR2 SYGVQD (reference sequence). CDR3 nucleotides: TGCGCCAGCAGTGAGGAGCACGTTTACTCACCCTATAATTCCCCCCTCCACTTT. As protein: CASSEEHVYSPYNSPLHF.

V gene TRBV18 combines with J gene TRBJ2-3, with 10 bases that match TRBD2. This CDR3 region has 14 residues. Germline CDR1 and CDR2: KGHSH and LQKENI. J was trimmed by 3 bases and V by 8 bases; bases with no gene match: 5. DNA for the CDR3: TGTGCCAGCCCAGGACTAGCGGCAACAGATACGCAGTATTTT. This encodes CASPGLAATDTQYF.

The chain couples TRBV10-2 to TRBJ2-5; 7 nucleotides match TRBD2. Trimming removed 5 bases from V and 1 base from J; junction bases left unmatched: 13. This CDR3 contains 17 residues. From germline, CDR1 is WSHSY and CDR2 SAAADI. CDR3 amino acids: CASSKETGTTRQETQYF. The CDR3 DNA follows: TGCGCCAGCAGTAAAGAAACCGGGACTACCCGCCAAGAGACCCAGTACTTC.

Concerning this clone: A junction boundary mismatches the germline segment, possibly from a read error. Other nucleotide sequences from this sample produce the same CDR3. The CDR3 reads CASSERGQGEGEQYF. The DNA for the CDR3 is TGCGCCAGCAGTGAAAGGGGACAGGGAGAGGGCGAGCAGTACTTC. The chain links TRBV6-1 to TRBJ2-7; 9 nucleotides line up with TRBD1. The CDR3 is 15 amino acids. The V gene's germline CDR1 is MNHNS and CDR2 SASEGT.

The rearrangement joins TRBV28 to TRBJ2-7; D possibly corresponds to TRBD1 (5 bases). The germline gives CDR1 MDHEN, CDR2 SYDVKM. This CDR3 is built from 14 residues. Trimming removed 2 bases at V and 3 bases at J, with 11 bases between. The CDR3 coding sequence is TGTGCCAGCAGTTTAGAAGGGGTTCTCTACGAGCAGTACTTC. This sequence encodes CASSLEGVLYEQYF.

V and J are TRBV10-3 and TRBJ1-1, with TRBD1 as a possible D gene (6 bases). The length of the CDR3 is 12 residues. Germline V gene data show CDR1 as ENHRY and CDR2 as SYGVKD. V gave up 10 bases and J gave up 1 base, with 10 bases separating them. Here the CDR3 DNA reads TGTGCCACCAGGGACACGAACACTGAAGCTTTCTTT. Translating gives CATRDTNTEAFF.

The chain uses TRBV2 and TRBJ1-6; 7 nucleotides line up with TRBD1. There are 15 residues in the CDR3. Trimming took 4 bases from V and 9 from J; bases not matched to a gene: 9. The germline V gene encodes CDR1 SNHLY and CDR2 FYNNEI. The CDR3 nucleotides are TGTGCCAGCAGTGCGGAGGGGGCGCGAAGTTCACCCCTCCACTTT. This codes for CASSAEGARSSPLHF.

The chain carries TRBV7-9 and TRBJ1-3, with D maybe TRBD1 (5 bases). Trimming shortened V by 3 bases and J by 2 bases, and 11 bases separated the two germline ends. The CDR3 is made up of 15 amino acids. CDR1 is SEHNR and CDR2 is FQNEAQ in the germline V gene (reference sequence). CDR3 DNA: TGTGCCAGCAGCTTGAGTCCGGGGGCTGGAAACACCATATATTTT. This sequence encodes CASSLSPGAGNTIYF.

The chain has TRBV28 and TRBJ2-7; 8 nucleotides agree with TRBD1. This CDR3 comprises 15 residues. The germline gives CDR1 MDHEN, CDR2 SYDVKM. V gave up 6 bases and J gave up 6 bases; unmatched junction bases: 13. The CDR3 spells CASRGNTRTGREQYF. CDR3 DNA: TGTGCCAGCAGAGGGAATACTAGGACAGGGCGCGAGCAGTACTTC.

V gene TRBV28 combines with J gene TRBJ2-7; D perhaps matches TRBD2 (5 bases). The CDR3 consists of 13 residues. In germline, CDR1 is MDHEN, CDR2 SYDVKM. V dropped 6 bases and J dropped 2 bases, with 11 bases sitting between them. The CDR3 bases are TGTGCCAGCAGCCCCGGGCGGGCCTACGAGCAGTACTTC. Its protein product is CASSPGRAYEQYF.

V and J are TRBV28 and TRBJ2-7; a weak D match, TRBD1 (7 bases). The germline V gene has CDR1 MDHEN and CDR2 SYDVKM. The CDR3 contains 14 residues. Deletions cut 7 bases from V and 2 bases from J, with 15 bases between. In DNA form, the CDR3 reads TGTGCCAGCACCCCAGGGGGGTTCACCTACGAGCAGTACTTC. Translating it yields CASTPGGFTYEQYF.

The rearrangement links TRBV6-5 to TRBJ2-7; D is possibly TRBD1 (5 bases). Germline V gene data show CDR1 as MNHEY and CDR2 as SVGAGI. The V gene lost 6 bases and the J gene lost 2 bases, with 11 bases spanning the gap. The CDR3 is made up of 13 amino acids. CDR3 protein: CASRQDGAYEQYF. CDR3 sequence (DNA): TGTGCCAGCAGACAGGACGGAGCCTACGAGCAGTACTTC.

This sequence joins TRBV28 and TRBJ1-2; D possibly corresponds to TRBD1 (6 bases). Germline V gene sequence: CDR1 MDHEN, CDR2 SYDVKM. CDR3 length equals 13 residues. V gave up 4 bases and J gave up 8 bases, with 14 bases separating them. CDR3 sequence: CASSSPGQIGYTF. In DNA form, the CDR3 reads TGTGCCAGCAGTTCCCCCGGACAGATAGGCTACACCTTC.